The 19 T cell receptor beta chains below come from one sample, sequenced in a study of siplizumab effects on memory and regulatory T cells. The method was immunoSEQ multiplex PCR; TCRdb's version includes in-frame clones alone and lacks a portion of them. The table shows about 120,000 clones, with approximately 92% occurring only once. The sequenced sample consisted of non-Treg CD4+ T cells sorted from blood. All receptors derive from a human donor in good health.

The chain has TRBV23-1 and TRBJ2-7; weak D call: TRBD2 (5 bases). TRBV23-1 carries the ORF label, with uncertain function. The V and J ends lost 4 bases and 4 bases respectively, with 11 bases between them. CDR3 length: 13 amino acids. CDR3 amino acids: CASSLGSNYEQYF. The CDR3 nucleotides are TGCGCCAGCAGTCTAGGGAGCAATTACGAGCAGTACTTC.

The chain carries TRBV4-2 and TRBJ2-3; no clear D. The CDR3 has 12 residues. The V and J ends lost 1 base and 5 bases respectively, with 4 bases between them. CDR1 is LGHNA and CDR2 is YNFKEQ in the germline V gene. The chain's CDR3 is CASSQVEDTQYF. CDR3 DNA: TGTGCCAGCAGCCAAGTGGAAGATACGCAGTATTTT.

The J gene is TRBJ1-3, the V gene TRBV6-5, with TRBD1 matching 8 bases. The length of the CDR3 is 13 residues. V trimming: 7 bases; J trimming: 7 bases; junction bases outside the gene matches: 6. Germline V gives CDR1 MNHEY, CDR2 SVGAGI. CDR3 region: CASTKQGVNTIYF. The CDR3 DNA follows: TGTGCCAGCACAAAACAGGGGGTCAACACCATATATTTT.

CDR3 nucleotide sequence: TGCAGCGTAAGGGGCCCCTCTGGGGCCAACGTCCTGACTTTC. Protein product: CSVRGPSGANVLTF. This chain connects TRBV29-1 to TRBJ2-6, with D tentatively TRBD1 (5 bases). From germline, CDR1 is SQVTM and CDR2 ANQGSEA. Trimming cost V 6 bases and J 0 bases, with 9 bases left between them. This CDR3 contains 14 residues.

The J gene is TRBJ2-7, the V gene TRBV4-3, with 8 positions matching TRBD1. J lost 3 bases, V lost 1 base, and 2 bases had no gene match. CDR1 LGHNA and CDR2 YSLEER come from the germline V gene. This CDR3 spans 14 amino acids. In DNA form, the CDR3 reads TGCGCCAGCAGCCAAGGACAGGGGTACTACGAGCAGTACTTC. Encoded protein: CASSQGQGYYEQYF.

This clone has just one count. The chain has TRBV6-1 and TRBJ2-1; D is ambiguous. Germline lookup yields CDR1 MNHNS and CDR2 SASEGT. The CDR3 extends over 12 amino acids. The V gene lost 5 bases and the J gene lost 6 bases, with 8 bases spanning the gap. CDR3 region: CASSFWANEQFF. The CDR3 DNA follows: TGTGCCAGCAGTTTCTGGGCCAATGAGCAGTTCTTC.

This sequence joins TRBV6-6 and TRBJ2-1; D ambiguous. Trimming took 6 bases from V and 7 from J, leaving 19 bases between them. The germline V gene has CDR1 MNHNY and CDR2 SVGAGI (reference sequence). This CDR3 has 15 amino acids. The CDR3 nucleotides are TGTGCCAGCAGCCAATTGTGGGTTACCGGGAATGAGCAGTTCTTC. This sequence encodes CASSQLWVTGNEQFF.

This clone is a singleton in its sample. The chain couples TRBV7-2 to TRBJ1-1, with 7 bases identical to TRBD1. Germline V gene sequence: CDR1 SGHTA, CDR2 FQGNSA. The CDR3 totals 15 residues. Unmatched junction bases numbered 7, after V lost 5 bases and J lost 1 base. CDR3 amino acids: CASSVRQGTNTEAFF. The CDR3 DNA reads as TGTGCCAGCAGCGTGCGACAGGGCACGAACACTGAAGCTTTCTTT. Filled out from reference TRBV7-2 and TRBJ1-1, the complete variable domain reads GAGVSQSPSNKVTEKGKDVELRCDPISGHTALYWYRQSLGQGLEFLIYFQGNSAPDKSGLPSDRFSAERTGGSVSTLTIQRTQQEDSAVYLCASSVRQGTNTEAFFGQGTRLTVV.

This chain links TRBV5-1 with TRBJ2-5; D might be TRBD1 (6 bases). The V gene's germline CDR1 is SGHRS and CDR2 YFSETQ. Trimming stripped 4 bases from V and 7 bases from J, with 17 bases between. The CDR3 consists of 14 residues. DNA of the CDR3: TGCGCCAGCAGCCTCCGGACAGACACAGGGACCCAGTACTTC. Translating gives CASSLRTDTGTQYF.

Comments on this clone: The junction departs from the called germline gene at one end, perhaps through a read error. V is TRBV19 and J is TRBJ1-2; D ambiguous. This CDR3 region has 16 residues. Germline lookup yields CDR1 LNHDA and CDR2 SQIVND (reference sequence). CDR3 loop: CANSTQAAGLNYGYTF. CDR3 nucleotide sequence: TGTGCCAATAGTACTCAGGCCGCCGGCTTGAACTATGGCTACACCTTC.

This sequence joins TRBV6-4 and TRBJ1-2; D is ambiguous. Deletions cut 6 bases from V and 0 bases from J, with 14 bases between. The CDR3 totals 15 residues. The germline gives CDR1 MRHNA, CDR2 SNTAGT. CDR3 protein: CASRPGITTNYGYTF. The CDR3 DNA reads as TGTGCCAGCAGACCCGGGATTACGACTAACTATGGCTACACCTTC.

This clone has more than one count but fewer than ten. This rearrangement joins TRBV28 to TRBJ2-2; unclear D gene. CDR3 length equals 13 residues. V was trimmed by 6 bases and J by 0 bases, leaving 5 bases between them. In germline, CDR1 is MDHEN, CDR2 SYDVKM. The DNA of the CDR3 is TGTGCCAGCAGCGTCACGAACACCGGGGAGCTGTTTTTT. It yields the protein CASSVTNTGELFF. Full variable domain (rest looked up from reference TRBV28 and TRBJ2-2): DVKVTQSSRYLVKRTGEKVFLECVQDMDHENMFWYRQDPGLGLRLIYFSYDVKMKEKGDIPEGYSVSREKKERFSLILESASTNQTSMYLCASSVTNTGELFFGEGSRLTVL.

This clone was picked up one time. The gene calls are TRBV6-5 and TRBJ1-2, with unresolved D. This CDR3 has 11 residues. Trimming cost V 5 bases and J 1 base, with 2 bases left between them. Germline lookup yields CDR1 MNHEY and CDR2 SVGAGI. CDR3 in DNA: TGTGCCAGCAGTGTTAACTATGGCTACACCTTC. It translates to CASSVNYGYTF.

This clone was detected only a few times. The chain recombines TRBV2 with TRBJ1-6, with a tentative D call TRBD1 (6 bases). V was clipped by 8 bases and J by 7 bases, with 18 bases between them. CDR1 SNHLY and CDR2 FYNNEI come from the germline V gene. The CDR3 is made up of 15 amino acids. DNA for the CDR3: TGTGCCAGCGGGGGGACAACATGGGGGAATTCACCCCTCCACTTT. Residues: CASGGTTWGNSPLHF.

This clone turned up a few times. V and J are TRBV7-2 and TRBJ1-5; TRBD1 is a possible D gene (5 bases). Germline V CDR1 and CDR2: SGHTA, FQGNSA. The CDR3 covers 15 residues. V lost 1 base to trimming and J lost 6 bases, with 13 bases between them. CDR3 DNA: TGTGCCAGCAGCTTAGACCAGGGCTTGGCTCAGCCCCAGCATTTT. Amino acids: CASSLDQGLAQPQHF.

The rearrangement uses TRBV28 and TRBJ1-2, with D hard to call. From germline, CDR1 is MDHEN and CDR2 SYDVKM. CDR3 size: 12 residues. Trimming left V 6 bases short and J 3 bases short, with 8 bases between. The CDR3 DNA sequence: TGTGCCAGCAGGGGCGGAGACTATGGCTACACCTTC. Protein product: CASRGGDYGYTF.

The chain recombines TRBV7-3 with TRBJ2-5, with 10 bases identical to TRBD2. Per germline, CDR1 SGHTA and CDR2 FQGTGA. Trimming removed 6 bases from V and 5 bases from J; junction bases left unmatched: 9. The CDR3 is 15 residues long. The CDR3 reads CASRIQRGGHETQYF. In DNA, the CDR3 is TGTGCCAGCAGGATCCAGCGGGGGGGGCACGAGACCCAGTACTTC.

This rearrangement joins TRBV6-1 to TRBJ2-1; 10 nucleotides align to TRBD2. The CDR3 covers 14 residues. Unmatched junction bases numbered 4, after V lost 3 bases and J lost 8 bases. Germline V lookup: CDR1 MNHNS, CDR2 SASEGT. The DNA of the CDR3 is TGTGCCAGCAGTGATCGTCTAGCGGGGGATGAGCAGTTCTTC. Translated: CASSDRLAGDEQFF.

A single count supports this clone. The chain uses TRBV27 and TRBJ2-6; 11 nucleotides line up with TRBD1. This CDR3 contains 16 residues. Germline V gives CDR1 MNHEY, CDR2 SMNVEV (reference sequence). J was trimmed by 2 bases and V by 8 bases; bases with no gene match: 5. Here the CDR3 reads CASLPGQGAGANVLTF. The CDR3 DNA follows: TGTGCCAGCTTGCCGGGACAGGGGGCTGGGGCCAACGTCCTGACTTTC.